This T cell receptor beta chain was captured in a study of T cell responses to AZD1222 COVID-19 vaccine. Across the whole study: Analyses pooled second doses at about 4 or about 12 weeks.

This clone was found once. The antigen remains unidentified. Clones were sequenced by immunoSEQ multiplex PCR, and TCRdb holds only the in-frame ones, with some missing. This table holds 200,000 to 300,000 clones, about 92% found once. The length of the CDR3 is 15 residues. The germline V gene encodes CDR1 SGHTA and CDR2 FQGNSA. Between the trimmed V and J ends, which lost 1 base and 5 bases, there was a span of 12 bases. Notes on the study in general: Two doses of AZD1222 preceded a rise in Spike-specific TCR breadth and depth. As reported, nearly half of all spike-specific TCRs target variant regions that are unmutated.

This receptor was obtained from an adult in good health. The J gene is TRBJ2-1, the V gene TRBV7-2; tentatively, D is TRBD1 (6 bases). The specimen comprised peripheral blood, sampled on day 0 of AZD1222 vaccination. In DNA, the CDR3 is TGTGCCAGCAGCTTAGTCCCAGGGGTCGACAATGAGCAGTTCTTC. Its protein product is CASSLVPGVDNEQFF. Full variable domain (rest looked up from reference TRBV7-2 and TRBJ2-1): GAGVSQSPSNKVTEKGKDVELRCDPISGHTALYWYRQSLGQGLEFLIYFQGNSAPDKSGLPSDRFSAERTGGSVSTLTIQRTQQEDSAVYLCASSLVPGVDNEQFFGPGTRLTVL.